These 31 T cell receptor beta chains originate from one sample sequenced in a study of shared clonotypes between healthy human individuals. This table comes from immunoSEQ multiplex PCR, and its TCRdb copy is limited to in-frame clones, with some not included. The sample includes about 2.4 million clones, around 90% of them seen just once. Sample: naive CD4+ T cells sorted from blood. Subset denoted: CD45RA+ positively selected. The source of these receptors is a man younger than 35 in good health.

The chain joins TRBV5-1 to TRBJ2-5, with D perhaps matching TRBD1 (5 bases). Germline V gene data show CDR1 as SGHRS and CDR2 as YFSETQ. The CDR3 length is 14 residues. V dropped 0 bases and J dropped 5 bases, with 11 bases sitting between them. The DNA of the CDR3 is TGCGCCAGCAGCTTGGTAGCTAGGGGTGAGACCCAGTACTTC. Translated, it gives CASSLVARGETQYF.

The chain is built from TRBV9 and TRBJ2-2; D remains unclear. The CDR3 has 14 amino acids. In germline, CDR1 is SGDLS, CDR2 YYNGEE. The germline V and J ends were trimmed by 0 bases and 5 bases, with 8 bases remaining between them. Here the CDR3 DNA reads TGTGCCAGCAGCGTAGAGGTGGAAACCGGGGAGCTGTTTTTT. It specifies CASSVEVETGELFF.

To note about this clone: The identical CDR3 is also encoded by other nucleotide sequences in the sample. The V call is TRBV7-2, the J call TRBJ2-7; no clear D gene. V shed 1 base and J shed 2 bases, with 6 bases lying between them. The CDR3 totals 13 residues. Germline V lookup: CDR1 SGHTA, CDR2 FQGNSA. The DNA of the CDR3 is TGTGCCAGCAGCTTAGGGACCCCCTACGAGCAGTACTTC. Amino acids: CASSLGTPYEQYF.

With respect to this clone: Other DNA sequences in this sample translate to the same CDR3. The gene calls are TRBV7-2 and TRBJ1-5, with D tentatively TRBD1 (6 bases). Trimming pared 5 bases from V and 4 bases from J, leaving 12 bases between. This CDR3 region has 14 residues. Germline-derived CDR1 and CDR2 are SGHTA and FQGNSA. CDR3 nucleotides: TGTGCCAGCAGCCCTCGAACAGGGAATCAGCCCCAGCATTTT. This gives the protein CASSPRTGNQPQHF.

On this clone: The same CDR3 is also encoded by other DNA sequences in this sample. The genes are TRBV2 and TRBJ2-7, with TRBD2 matching over 8 bases. CDR3 length: 13 residues. CDR1 and CDR2 (germline): SNHLY, FYNNEI. V lost 8 bases and J lost 0; bases outside the gene matches: 3. The CDR3 protein is CASGLADSYEQYF. The CDR3, as DNA: TGTGCCAGCGGACTAGCAGACTCCTACGAGCAGTACTTC. Combining the CDR3 with reference TRBV2 and TRBJ2-7 gives the whole variable domain EPEVTQTPSHQVTQMGQEVILRCVPISNHLYFYWYRQILGQKVEFLVSFYNNEISEKSEIFDDQFSVERPDGSNFTLKIRSTKLEDSAMYFCASGLADSYEQYFGPGTRLTVT.

J is TRBJ2-5 and V is TRBV7-2; maybe TRBD2 (7 bases). V dropped 3 bases and J dropped 4 bases, with 21 bases sitting between them. Germline V gives CDR1 SGHTA, CDR2 FQGNSA. This CDR3 comprises 17 residues. CDR3 residues: CASSFMSRGAGGETQYF. CDR3 nucleotide sequence: TGTGCCAGCAGCTTTATGTCCCGGGGGGCAGGAGGAGAGACCCAGTACTTC.

The chain has TRBV5-4 and TRBJ2-1; 9 nucleotides align to TRBD2. V lost 5 bases and J lost 3; bases outside the gene matches: 6. Germline-derived CDR1 and CDR2 are SGHNT and YYREEE (reference sequence). The CDR3 extends over 15 amino acids. CDR3 in DNA: TGTGCCAGCAGTTTAGGACTAGCGTACTACAATGAGCAGTTCTTC. This gives the protein CASSLGLAYYNEQFF.

This clone was picked up a small number of times. This rearrangement joins TRBV25-1 to TRBJ1-2; no reliable D call. CDR3 length: 13 residues. The germline V and J ends were trimmed by 6 bases and 3 bases, with 11 bases remaining between them. Germline assignment: CDR1 MGHDK and CDR2 SYGVNS. The CDR3 here is CASREGFDYGYTF. CDR3 bases: TGTGCCAGCAGGGAGGGATTCGACTATGGCTACACCTTC.

The chain links TRBV11-2 to TRBJ2-5, with D possibly TRBD2 on 7 matching bases. The last part of the DNA fits TRBJ2-7 better; the J call may be wrong. The CDR3 spans 15 residues. CDR1 SGHAT and CDR2 FQNNGV come from the germline V gene. The CDR3 DNA sequence: TGTGCCAGCAGCTTAGAGGAGGGGGGGTCCTACGAGCAGTACTTC. It yields the protein CASSLEEGGSYEQYF.

The rearrangement joins TRBV6-5 to TRBJ2-7; maybe TRBD1 (8 bases). This CDR3 comprises 15 residues. The germline V and J ends were trimmed by 7 bases and 1 base, with 17 bases remaining between them. Germline CDR1 is MNHEY and CDR2 is SVGAGI. The CDR3 DNA is TGTGCCAGCACCCAGGGAGGGACAGGATCCTACGAGCAGTACTTC. Amino acids: CASTQGGTGSYEQYF.

The chain couples TRBV5-6 to TRBJ2-7; a possible D gene is TRBD1 (6 bases). V was clipped by 5 bases and J by 2 bases, with 11 bases between them. The CDR3 loop spans 13 amino acids. Germline V gene data show CDR1 as SGHDT and CDR2 as YYEEEE. CDR3 residues: CASRIGQTYEQYF. The CDR3 DNA sequence: TGTGCCAGCAGAATAGGACAGACCTACGAGCAGTACTTC.

The genes are TRBV29-1 and TRBJ2-1; tentative D call: TRBD2 (5 bases). Germline CDR1 SQVTM, CDR2 ANQGSEA. This CDR3 region has 11 residues. Trimming removed 6 bases from V and 5 bases from J, with 8 bases in between. CDR3 bases: TGCAGCGTCCAGCGGAACAATGAGCAGTTCTTC. Encoded protein: CSVQRNNEQFF.

This clone has just one count. The rearrangement uses TRBV7-9 and TRBJ2-5; D gene uncertain. The CDR3 covers 15 residues. Germline V CDR1 and CDR2: SEHNR, FQNEAQ (reference sequence). Trimming took off 4 bases at V and 4 bases at J, with 16 bases between the two ends. The CDR3 DNA follows: TGTGCCAGCAGCTCCCAGGCAGGTTTTACAGAGACCCAGTACTTC. The encoded protein is CASSSQAGFTETQYF.

Of note for this clone: The same CDR3 is also encoded by other DNA sequences in this sample. The chain employs TRBV5-4 and TRBJ2-3; 14 bases agree with TRBD2. CDR1 and CDR2 (germline): SGHNT, YYREEE (reference sequence). There are 16 residues in the CDR3. The ends lost 2 bases at V and 3 bases at J; junction bases unmatched: 2. CDR3 sequence reads: CASSFGLAGGTDTQYF. CDR3 DNA sequence: TGTGCCAGCAGCTTCGGACTAGCGGGAGGAACAGATACGCAGTATTTT. Filled out from reference TRBV5-4 and TRBJ2-3, the complete variable domain reads ETGVTQSPTHLIKTRGQQVTLRCSSQSGHNTVSWYQQALGQGPQFIFQYYREEENGRGNFPPRFSGLQFPNYSSELNVNALELDDSALYLCASSFGLAGGTDTQYFGPGTRLTVL.

The chain employs TRBV19 and TRBJ2-7, with a possible D match to TRBD2 (7 bases). This CDR3 region has 14 residues. V was pared by 3 bases and J by 9 bases, with 18 bases between. CDR1 is LNHDA and CDR2 is SQIVND in the germline V gene (reference sequence). Here the CDR3 DNA reads TGTGCCAGTAGTATCGAGGCGGCCGGGGGGCGGCAGTACTTC. Encoded protein: CASSIEAAGGRQYF.

The rearrangement joins TRBV5-1 to TRBJ1-1; D gene unclear. Trimming stripped 2 bases from V and 4 bases from J, with 12 bases between. This CDR3 has 14 residues. From germline, CDR1 is SGHRS and CDR2 YFSETQ. CDR3 coding DNA: TGCGCCAGCAGCTTTATCAGCGGATCCACTGAAGCTTTCTTT. Encoded protein: CASSFISGSTEAFF.

The chain combines TRBV5-1 with TRBJ2-7; TRBD1 agrees at 7 bases. The CDR3 length is 15 residues. With 0 bases clipped from V and 7 bases from J, the junction kept 10 bases outside the gene matches. Germline CDR1 is SGHRS and CDR2 is YFSETQ. The DNA for the CDR3 is TGCGCCAGCAGCTTGGAGGGACAGCTTAATCGGGAGCAGTACTTC. This codes for CASSLEGQLNREQYF.

The chain has TRBV10-3 and TRBJ2-1, with 16 bases that match TRBD2. This CDR3 comprises 19 residues. The ends lost 0 bases at V and 7 bases at J; junction bases unmatched: 9. Per the germline V gene, CDR1 is ENHRY and CDR2 is SYGVKD. Here the CDR3 reads CAISESAGLAGGLGNEQFF. The CDR3 DNA reads TGTGCCATCAGTGAGTCTGCGGGACTAGCGGGGGGGCTCGGGAATGAGCAGTTCTTC.

The chain carries TRBV29-1 and TRBJ1-2; D is unresolved. The CDR3 is made up of 10 amino acids. In germline, CDR1 is SQVTM, CDR2 ANQGSEA. Trimming removed 4 bases from V and 8 bases from J, with 8 bases in between. The CDR3 protein is CSVGEPGYTF. CDR3 in DNA: TGCAGCGTTGGGGAGCCCGGCTACACCTTC. The full variable domain, rest sourced from reference TRBV29-1 and TRBJ1-2, is SAVISQKPSRDICQRGTSLTIQCQVDSQVTMMFWYRQQPGQSLTLIATANQGSEATYESGFVIDKFPISRPNLTFSTLTVSNMSPEDSSIYLCSVGEPGYTFGSGTRLTVV.

Written as DNA, the CDR3 is TGTGCCAGCAGCTCAGGCGCGTCCGGAAACACCATATATTTT. It specifies CASSSGASGNTIYF. The gene calls are TRBV7-6 and TRBJ1-3, with no clear D. Trimming cost V 4 bases and J 4 bases, with 11 bases left between them. Germline V gene sequence: CDR1 SGHVS, CDR2 FNYEAQ. This CDR3 is 14 amino acids long.

V usage is TRBV10-3 and J usage is TRBJ2-7; weak D call: TRBD2 (5 bases). The CDR3 is made up of 13 amino acids. V was shortened by 11 bases and J by 2 bases, with 16 bases between the two germline ends. The V gene's germline CDR1 is ENHRY and CDR2 SYGVKD. The CDR3 region has the DNA TGTGCCGCTAGACCTGGGGAGCCCTACGAGCAGTACTTC. Translation gives CAARPGEPYEQYF.

CDR3 sequence (DNA): TGTGCCAGCAGCCCTACGCCAGGGACTGAAGCTTTCTTT. Protein: CASSPTPGTEAFF. This chain uses TRBV5-4 with TRBJ1-1; D perhaps matches TRBD1 (5 bases). CDR3 size: 13 residues. Trimming took off 4 bases at V and 5 bases at J, with 12 bases between the two ends. Germline lookup yields CDR1 SGHNT and CDR2 YYREEE (reference sequence). Full variable domain (outside the CDR3, taken from reference TRBV5-4 and TRBJ1-1): ETGVTQSPTHLIKTRGQQVTLRCSSQSGHNTVSWYQQALGQGPQFIFQYYREEENGRGNFPPRFSGLQFPNYSSELNVNALELDDSALYLCASSPTPGTEAFFGQGTRLTVV.

The rearrangement joins TRBV7-6 to TRBJ2-3; D is unresolved. V lost 2 bases and J lost 3, with 9 bases in between. Germline CDR1 reads SGHVS; CDR2 reads FNYEAQ. This CDR3 is built from 14 residues. In DNA, the CDR3 is TGTGCCAGCAGCTTACATGTGGGGACAGATACGCAGTATTTT. Amino acids: CASSLHVGTDTQYF.

Note on this clone: Compared with germline, one end of the junction differs, possibly owing to a read error. The chain's CDR3 is CASSGGGYSNQPQHF. The CDR3 nucleotides are TGTGCTAGCAGCGGGGGCGGTTATAGCAATCAGCCCCAGCATTTT. The V gene is TRBV7-7, the J gene TRBJ1-5; the D gene is possibly TRBD1 (6 bases). This CDR3 contains 15 residues. Germline-derived CDR1 and CDR2 are SSHAT and FNYEAQ (reference sequence). The variable domain in full, with the rest retrieved from reference TRBV7-7 and TRBJ1-5, is GAGVSQSPRYKVTKRGQDVTLRCDPISSHATLYWYQQALGQGPEFLTYFNYEAQPDKSGLPSDRFSAERPEGSISTLTIQRTEQRDSAMYRCASSGGGYSNQPQHFGDGTRLSIL.

The chain uses TRBV28 and TRBJ2-1; 10 bases match TRBD2. This CDR3 comprises 15 residues. The ends lost 7 bases at V and 3 bases at J; junction bases unmatched: 6. Germline CDR1 and CDR2: MDHEN and SYDVKM. The chain's CDR3 is CASTSAGGNYNEQFF. In DNA, the CDR3 is TGTGCCAGCACGTCAGCGGGGGGGAACTACAATGAGCAGTTCTTC. Together with reference TRBV28 and TRBJ2-1, the CDR3 gives the full variable domain: DVKVTQSSRYLVKRTGEKVFLECVQDMDHENMFWYRQDPGLGLRLIYFSYDVKMKEKGDIPEGYSVSREKKERFSLILESASTNQTSMYLCASTSAGGNYNEQFFGPGTRLTVL.

This clone was seen once. The V and J genes are TRBV7-8 and TRBJ2-7, with D perhaps given as TRBD1 or TRBD2 (5 bases each). The CDR3 runs 14 residues. Germline CDR1 is SGHVS and CDR2 is FQNEAQ. The germline V and J ends were trimmed by 4 bases and 8 bases, with 18 bases remaining between them. CDR3 residues: CASSSDGWGYQQYF. The CDR3 nucleotides read TGTGCCAGCAGCTCCGACGGTTGGGGGTACCAGCAGTACTTC.

A single count supports this clone. The chain combines TRBV7-6 with TRBJ2-3; 13 bases agree with TRBD2. The CDR3 runs to 16 residues. Germline CDR1 SGHVS, CDR2 FNYEAQ. V shed 5 bases, J shed 5 bases, and the junction held 7 bases outside the gene matches. The CDR3 here is CASSVGLAGALDTQYF. The CDR3 nucleotides read TGTGCCAGCAGCGTCGGACTAGCGGGGGCCCTAGATACGCAGTATTTT.

J is TRBJ2-7 and V is TRBV15, with D perhaps given as TRBD1 or TRBD2 (5 bases each). The V gene lost 0 bases and the J gene lost 5 bases, with 14 bases spanning the gap. The CDR3 is 15 amino acids. CDR1 LNHNV and CDR2 YYDKDF come from the germline V gene (reference sequence). The DNA for the CDR3 is TGTGCCACCAGCAGAGATGGTCTTATGGGACACGAGCAGTACTTC. Translating it yields CATSRDGLMGHEQYF.

The V and J genes are TRBV19 and TRBJ2-3; D remains unclear. V lost 5 bases and J 0 bases, leaving 18 bases between the germline ends. The CDR3 is 17 residues long. The germline CDR1 and CDR2 sequences are LNHDA and SQIVND (reference sequence). DNA for the CDR3: TGTGCCAGTAGTTTTCCGAGGACGGAAAACAGCACAGATACGCAGTATTTT. Its protein is CASSFPRTENSTDTQYF.

The DNA for the CDR3 is TGCGCCAGCAGCCAAAGTCACGGACAGGCCTCCTACGAGCAGTACTTC. Amino acids: CASSQSHGQASYEQYF. V usage is TRBV4-3 and J usage is TRBJ2-7, with 7 bases matching TRBD1. Germline CDR1 is LGHNA and CDR2 is YSLEER. The CDR3 has 16 residues. V dropped 2 bases and J dropped 0; count of bases not matched to a gene: 7.

The sample holds one count of this clone. This rearrangement joins TRBV18 to TRBJ1-2; D is undetermined. The germline gives CDR1 KGHSH, CDR2 LQKENI. The CDR3 is made up of 15 amino acids. V lost 6 bases and J lost 0, with 14 bases in between. CDR3 DNA sequence: TGTGCCAGCTCGGAGGGCAGAACTCCTAACTATGGCTACACCTTC. This gives the protein CASSEGRTPNYGYTF.